This T cell receptor (beta chain) was recorded in a study of blood T cell repertoires in COVID-19. Some clones are missing from TCRdb's copy, which holds only in-frame ones; the method was immunoSEQ multiplex PCR. The data show 310,000 or so clones, with under 90% seen just once and 10% held by the top ten. The V and J ends lost 3 bases and 13 bases respectively, with 13 bases between them. CDR1 SGDLS and CDR2 YYNGEE come from the germline V gene. The CDR3 covers 12 residues. The origin of this receptor is a woman aged 18-29 years who had recovered from COVID-19. Sequencing was done on a sample of PBMCs or T cells enriched from blood (not recorded which). V and J are TRBV9 and TRBJ2-2; D gene ambiguous. The CDR3 loop is CASSALGGGLFF. CDR3 coding DNA: TGTGCCAGCAGCGCCCTCGGTGGCGGGCTGTTTTTT.